This T cell receptor beta chain appears in the sequencing data of a study of vaccination and CD4 T cells after COVID-19. One entry per CDR3 protein results from TCRdb running MiXCR on the PCR reads. This repertoire shows approximately 40,000 distinct CDR3 sequences, 35% to 45% found once; its top ten account for under 6.5%. Time point reported: late sampling 161 to 241 days after vaccination in three convalescent patients. V lost 2 bases to trimming and J lost 6 bases, with 10 bases between them. CDR1 SGHTA and CDR2 FQGNSA come from the germline V gene. The CDR3 has 14 amino acids. This clonotype was detected only a few times.

This chain connects TRBV7-2 to TRBJ2-2; D gene uncertain. The source is a human donor who had recovered from COVID-19. Material: CD4+ T cells from blood, obtained about 7 months after SARS-CoV-2 vaccination. CDR3 in amino acids: CASSLPERAGELFF. The CDR3 nucleotides are TGTGCCAGCAGCTTACCAGAAAGGGCCGGGGAGCTGTTTTTT.